Listed below are T cell receptor beta chains from one sample, sequenced in a study of OX40 agonist ivuxolimab in advanced cancers. Using immunoSEQ multiplex PCR, the repertoire was profiled, and TCRdb retains in-frame clones only, with some absent. The top ten hold about 3.6% of the sample, which has tens of thousands of clones, 70% to 90% seen once. This specimen consisted of CD4+ or CD8+ T cells sorted from blood, obtained in a trial of the OX40 agonist ivuxolimab. These receptors all stem from an adult with an advanced solid tumor such as melanoma, head and neck, liver or kidney cancer. The CDR3 runs from the conserved cysteine through the conserved F or W. D genes are given only for firm matches. The size field is filled for only some rows; it gives once, few, many or a size class.

>once|TRBJ2-1|TRBD2|TRBV30
CAWSVITGGPIYNEQFF
TGTGCCTGGAGTGTAATCACGGGAGGGCCAATCTACAATGAGCAGTTCTTC
>NA|TRBJ2-3|NA|TRBV6-5
CASSSYGTALMYTQYF
TGTGCCAGCAGTTCGTACGGGACCGCTCTTATGTATACGCAGTATTTT
>NA|TRBJ1-2|NA|TRBV6-5
CASSFQGRYGYTF
TGTGCCAGCAGCTTCCAGGGGCGCTATGGCTACACCTTC
>NA|TRBJ2-7|TRBD1|TRBV10-3
CAISESGDRGVYEQYF
TGTGCCATCAGTGAGTCGGGGGACAGGGGAGTATACGAGCAGTACTTC
>NA|TRBJ2-3|TRBD2|TRBV6-5
CASSYLPSGTPDTQYF
TGTGCCAGCAGTTACCTCCCTAGCGGGACCCCCGATACGCAGTATTTT
>NA|TRBJ2-1|NA|TRBV27
CASSPPGLTGEQFF
TGTGCCAGCAGTCCACCCGGGCTTACCGGTGAGCAGTTCTTC
>NA|TRBJ2-2|TRBD2|TRBV5-4
CASSSLEGGPFGELFF
TGTGCCAGCAGTTCCCTAGAGGGAGGGCCTTTCGGGGAGCTGTTTTTT
>NA|TRBJ1-1|NA|TRBV14
CASSQGRWTEAFF
TGTGCCAGCAGCCAAGGAAGGTGGACTGAAGCTTTCTTT
>NA|TRBJ2-7|NA|TRBV5-4
CASSWIADYEQYF
TGTGCCAGCAGCTGGATAGCGGACTACGAGCAGTACTTC
>NA|TRBJ1-1|NA|TRBV28
CASSLSPTEAFF
TGTGCCAGCAGTTTATCGCCGACTGAAGCTTTCTTT
>NA|TRBJ1-1|NA|TRBV10-3
CAISVSTLNTEAFF
TGTGCCATCAGTGTAAGCACACTGAACACTGAAGCTTTCTTT
>NA|TRBJ1-2|NA|TRBV11-3
CASSLGQLKGYTF
TGTGCCAGCAGCTTAGGACAGTTGAAGGGCTACACCTTC
>NA|TRBJ2-6|NA|TRBV18
CASSHKPGANVLTF
TGTGCCAGCTCACATAAACCTGGGGCCAACGTCCTGACTTTC
>NA|TRBJ2-7|NA|TRBV11-2
CASSLGVRYEQYF
TGTGCCAGCAGCTTAGGGGTTAGGTACGAGCAGTACTTC
>NA|TRBJ1-5|NA|TRBV5-1
CASSLAVNQPQHF
TGCGCCAGCAGCTTGGCAGTGAATCAGCCCCAGCATTTT
>NA|TRBJ1-1|NA|TRBV18
CASSLWVTEAFF
TGTGCCAGCTCACTTTGGGTCACTGAAGCTTTCTTT
>NA|TRBJ2-5|NA|TRBV29-1
CSIPRGISGIGVETQYF
TGCAGCATCCCTAGGGGGATAAGCGGGATAGGGGTAGAGACCCAGTACTTC
>NA|TRBJ2-3|TRBD2|TRBV11-3
CASSLRAGSTDTQYF
TGTGCCAGCAGCTTACGAGCGGGGAGCACAGATACGCAGTATTTT
>NA|TRBJ2-5|TRBD2|TRBV6-5
CASTPSGTRETQYF
TGTGCCAGCACCCCCTCCGGGACTAGAGAGACCCAGTACTTC
>NA|TRBJ2-4|NA|TRBV7-8
CASSLGGLAKNIQYF
TGTGCCAGCAGCTTAGGCGGGCTAGCCAAAAACATTCAGTACTTC
>few|TRBJ1-2|NA|TRBV6-6
CASRPPGTIYGYTF
TGTGCCAGCAGGCCACCCGGGACAATCTATGGCTACACCTTC
>few|TRBJ1-5|TRBD1|TRBV30
CAWASGTGSSIGQPQHF
TGTGCCTGGGCTTCCGGGACAGGGTCCTCAATTGGTCAGCCCCAGCATTTT
>NA|TRBJ1-1|TRBD1|TRBV28
CASSFGLGQGFRAFF
TGTGCCAGCAGTTTTGGGCTCGGACAGGGGTTTCGGGCTTTCTTT
>NA|TRBJ1-2|NA|TRBV7-8
CASSILAQPYGYTF
TGTGCCAGCAGCATACTCGCCCAGCCATATGGCTACACCTTC
>NA|TRBJ1-2|NA|TRBV19
CASKVTGINYGYTF
TGTGCCAGTAAGGTTACAGGGATTAACTATGGCTACACCTTC
>NA|TRBJ1-4|NA|TRBV7-3
CASSPDRGLEKLFF
TGTGCCAGCAGCCCCGACAGAGGATTAGAAAAACTGTTTTTT
>NA|TRBJ1-1|NA|TRBV28
CASSYTGMNTEAFF
TGTGCCAGCAGTTACACGGGTATGAACACTGAAGCTTTCTTT
>NA|TRBJ1-1|NA|TRBV15
CATSRRSMNTEAFF
TGTGCCACCAGCAGAAGGTCTATGAACACTGAAGCTTTCTTT
>once|TRBJ2-7|TRBD2|TRBV5-8
CASRTWGASGSYEQYF
TGTGCCAGCAGGACCTGGGGGGCTAGCGGGTCCTACGAGCAGTACTTC
>NA|TRBJ2-3|TRBD2|TRBV6-1
CASSVASGNTDTQYF
TGTGCCAGCAGTGTGGCTAGCGGGAACACAGATACGCAGTATTTT
>NA|TRBJ2-7|NA|TRBV11-3
CASSLSYYEQYF
TGTGCCAGCAGCCTATCATACTACGAGCAGTACTTC
>NA|TRBJ1-6|NA|TRBV11-2
CASSLEGVGMGSPLHF
TGTGCCAGCAGCTTAGAGGGGGTCGGGATGGGTTCACCCCTCCACTTT
>NA|TRBJ2-6|TRBD1|TRBV5-1
CASSVQQGAGANVLTF
TGCGCCAGCAGCGTACAACAGGGGGCTGGGGCCAACGTCCTGACTTTC
>NA|TRBJ1-3|NA|TRBV7-3
CASSPGATGNTIYF
TGTGCCAGCAGTCCCGGCGCAACTGGAAACACCATATATTTT
>few|TRBJ2-1|NA|TRBV10-3
CAISENHNEQFF
TGTGCCATCAGTGAGAACCACAATGAGCAGTTCTTC
>NA|TRBJ1-1|NA|TRBV18
CASSPQGANTEAFF
TGTGCCAGCTCGCCGCAGGGAGCCAACACTGAAGCTTTCTTT
>NA|TRBJ2-7|NA|TRBV7-2
CASSRTGSYEQYF
TGTGCCAGCAGCCGGACGGGTAGCTACGAGCAGTACTTC
>NA|TRBJ1-2|NA|TRBV28
CASSLTGTPFYGYTF
TGTGCCAGCAGTTTAACCGGGACACCCTTCTATGGCTACACCTTC
>once|TRBJ2-3|NA|TRBV2
CASSYPSSTRDTQYF
TGTGCCAGCAGTTACCCATCCTCAACCCGAGATACGCAGTATTTT
>NA|TRBJ1-1|TRBD1|TRBV10-3
CAISESRGGGQVDEAFF
TGTGCCATCAGTGAGTCGAGAGGGGGCGGACAGGTCGACGAAGCTTTCTTT
>NA|TRBJ2-2|TRBD2|TRBV14
CASSQGLAGVTGELFF
TGTGCCAGCAGCCAGGGGCTAGCGGGAGTAACCGGGGAGCTGTTTTTT
>NA|TRBJ2-5|NA|TRBV6-1
CASRWDFQETQYF
TGTGCCAGCCGTTGGGACTTTCAAGAGACCCAGTACTTC
>NA|TRBJ2-5|NA|TRBV6-1
CASSLGRIQETQYF
TGTGCCAGCAGTCTAGGGCGGATCCAAGAGACCCAGTACTTC
>once|TRBJ1-1|TRBD1|TRBV30
CAWTGGGTEAFF
TGTGCCTGGACAGGGGGCGGGACTGAAGCTTTCTTT
>NA|TRBJ2-7|NA|TRBV12-2
CASRTQRAGVLDEQYF
TGTGCAAGTCGCACGCAACGAGCGGGAGTCCTGGACGAGCAGTACTTC
>NA|TRBJ2-3|TRBD2|TRBV28
CASSSSLAGNRYSHTDTQYF
TGTGCCAGCAGTTCCTCACTAGCGGGAAACAGATATTCTCACACAGATACGCAGTATTTT
>once|TRBJ2-1|TRBD2|TRBV29-1
CSVDSGRATSYNEQFF
TGCAGCGTTGATAGCGGGAGGGCTACGTCCTACAATGAGCAGTTCTTC
>NA|TRBJ1-4|TRBD1|TRBV28
CASNYRGRTQKLFF
TGTGCCAGCAACTACAGGGGGCGGACTCAAAAACTGTTTTTT